The source of this TCR beta chain is a study of T cells in localized non-small cell lung cancer. Regarding the study as a whole: Compared with tumor, uninvolved adjacent lung displayed greater T cell clonality, ranking highest overall. Within adjacent lung there appeared a median approximately 58 of the top 100 tumor clones. Increased T cell density in blood showed an association with longer overall survival. Since sequencing was restricted to only one region of the tumor, intratumor heterogeneity remains a possibility.

Assay: immunoSEQ multiplex PCR; the TCRdb copy retains only in-frame clones and omits some. The sample carries about 25,000 clones, 92% recorded once. The CDR3 has 15 amino acids. Germline lookup yields CDR1 SGHTA and CDR2 FQGTGA. The V end lost 0 bases, the J end lost 4 bases, and 12 bases lay between the germline ends. A word on this clone: The antigen is not known.

Sequenced here: peripheral blood, sampled before any cancer treatment. The rearrangement links TRBV7-3 to TRBJ1-1; D might be TRBD1 (6 bases). The TCR sequence derives from a man aged 35 to 70 with stage III squamous cell lung carcinoma. This CDR3 reads CASSLTTGGVTEAFF. CDR3 coding DNA: TGTGCCAGCAGCTTAACGACTGGGGGCGTCACTGAAGCTTTCTTT. Looking up the rest from reference TRBV7-3 and TRBJ1-1 gives the full variable domain: GAGVSQTPSNKVTEKGKYVELRCDPISGHTALYWYRQSLGQGPEFLIYFQGTGAADDSGLPNDRFFAVRPEGSVSTLKIQRTERGDSAVYLCASSLTTGGVTEAFFGQGTRLTVV.